This entry describes one TCR beta chain. Its antigen is still unknown. There are 14 residues in the CDR3. The V gene's germline CDR1 is MNHEY and CDR2 SMNVEV (reference sequence). V was clipped by 5 bases and J by 2 bases; unmatched bases: 5. The repertoire was sequenced with immunoSEQ multiplex PCR; TCRdb's copy has only in-frame clones and lacks some. The sample yields several thousand clones, around 64% seen once. The data were obtained in a study of CD8 T cell repertoires and HIV-1 epitope variants. At the level of the study: Tested: three Gag epitope families, Nef HW9 and YT9. An approximately eleven-day culture received IL-2, IL-7 and IL-15 on days 3 and 7. Enriched T cells were co-cultured with equal autologous T cell-negative cells.

Study-level points and caveats: Most of the nine antigen-specific clonotypes appeared cross-reactive to autologous or escape variants.

This receptor was obtained from a male donor with HIV. The sample taken for sequencing was cultured CD8+ T cells derived from PBMCs. The chain links TRBV27 to TRBJ2-5; 7 bases map to TRBD1. The CDR3 nucleotides are TGTGCCAGCAGTCCTAGACAGGGTCAAGAGACCCAGTACTTC. Its protein product is CASSPRQGQETQYF.